The 32 T cell receptor beta chains listed next were all sequenced from one sample in a study of cytomegalovirus exposure and HLA in healthy donors. It was with 60 Vbeta and 13 Jbeta primers that the PCR ran. Sequenced by immunoSEQ multiplex PCR; TCRdb stores in-frame clones only, minus some. The repertoire consists of 100,000 to 150,000 clones, with over 65% occurring once and the leading ten covering 1.9%. The sample taken for sequencing was PBMCs. The origin of the receptors is a man aged 45-65 years in good health and CMV-seronegative.

This clone was counted once. The chain links TRBV19 to TRBJ2-1; D uncertain. V was shortened by 6 bases and J by 8 bases, with 11 bases between the two germline ends. The length of the CDR3 is 12 residues. Germline CDR1 reads LNHDA; CDR2 reads SQIVND (reference sequence). As DNA, the CDR3 is TGTGCCAGTAGAGATCAAGAGTATGAGCAGTTCTTC. Protein: CASRDQEYEQFF.

A note on this clone: The same CDR3 also results from other DNA sequences found in this sample. The rearrangement uses TRBV6-5 and TRBJ2-5; 7 nucleotides align to TRBD2. The germline gives CDR1 MNHEY, CDR2 SVGAGI. This CDR3 spans 13 amino acids. After removal of 5 bases from V and 5 bases from J, the junction contained 5 bases not matched to a gene. The DNA of the CDR3 is TGTGCCAGCAGTCCCGGACTAGGCGAGACCCAGTACTTC. The encoded protein is CASSPGLGETQYF.

To note about this clone: Within the sample, other DNA sequences also encode this same CDR3. The rearrangement joins TRBV29-1 to TRBJ2-5, with 8 bases matching TRBD1. The germline V gene encodes CDR1 SQVTM and CDR2 ANQGSEA. This CDR3 comprises 15 residues. V was clipped by 6 bases and J by 0 bases; unmatched bases: 9. The CDR3 sequence is CSVDPRTGYQETQYF. The CDR3, as DNA: TGCAGCGTGGACCCTAGGACAGGGTACCAAGAGACCCAGTACTTC.

This clone was observed a single time. The rearrangement links TRBV7-2 to TRBJ1-6; 10 nucleotides match TRBD1. V trimming: 3 bases; J trimming: 10 bases; junction bases outside the gene matches: 3. This CDR3 has 14 residues. CDR1 and CDR2 (germline): SGHTA, FQGNSA. The CDR3 DNA reads as TGTGCCAGCAGCTTTAGGACAGGGGGATCACCCCTCCACTTT. Its protein is CASSFRTGGSPLHF. The full variable domain, with the rest looked up from reference TRBV7-2 and TRBJ1-6, is GAGVSQSPSNKVTEKGKDVELRCDPISGHTALYWYRQSLGQGLEFLIYFQGNSAPDKSGLPSDRFSAERTGGSVSTLTIQRTQQEDSAVYLCASSFRTGGSPLHFGNGTRLTVT.

As for this clone: Different DNA sequences within this sample yield the same CDR3. This chain links TRBV6-1 with TRBJ2-3; possibly TRBD1 for D (5 bases). V was cut by 6 bases and J by 1 base, with 8 bases left in between. This CDR3 is built from 13 residues. Germline CDR1 is MNHNS and CDR2 is SASEGT. CDR3 DNA: TGTGCCAGCAGAACAGGAGGCACAGATACGCAGTATTTT. Translating it yields CASRTGGTDTQYF.

The chain combines TRBV29-1 with TRBJ2-7; perhaps TRBD2 as D (5 bases). The germline CDR1 and CDR2 sequences are SQVTM and ANQGSEA. Trimming stripped 3 bases from V and 2 bases from J, with 14 bases between. CDR3 length: 14 amino acids. The CDR3 DNA sequence: TGCAGCGTTGAGGAGGTGATCCTAACCTACGAGCAGTACTTC. This sequence encodes CSVEEVILTYEQYF.

The chain has TRBV7-7 and TRBJ2-7; a possible D gene is TRBD1 (6 bases). CDR3 length equals 14 residues. Deletions cut 1 base from V and 6 bases from J, with 13 bases between. Germline CDR1 is SSHAT and CDR2 is FNYEAQ (reference sequence). CDR3 nucleotides: TGTGCCAGCAGCTTAGACAGGGATGGAGCCGAGCAGTACTTC. It codes for CASSLDRDGAEQYF.

The chain carries TRBV2 and TRBJ1-5; D is unclear. Trimming removed 8 bases at V and 3 bases at J, with 8 bases between. CDR3 size: 12 residues. CDR1 is SNHLY, CDR2 FYNNEI, per germline. Here the CDR3 DNA reads TGTGCCAGCTTCGGGGACAATCAGCCCCAGCATTTT. It encodes CASFGDNQPQHF.

The rearrangement uses TRBV7-8 and TRBJ2-3, with 7 bases that match TRBD1. The CDR3 sequence is 15 residues long. CDR1 is SGHVS and CDR2 is FQNEAQ in the germline V gene. The trim removed 3 bases at V and 1 base at J, leaving 4 bases unmatched. The CDR3 reads CASSLTGWGTDTQYF. In DNA form, the CDR3 reads TGTGCCAGCAGCTTGACAGGGTGGGGCACAGATACGCAGTATTTT.

This rearrangement joins TRBV6-4 to TRBJ1-2, with 8 bases lining up with TRBD1. CDR3 length equals 15 residues. From germline, CDR1 is MRHNA and CDR2 SNTAGT. V was pared by 3 bases and J by 2 bases, with 5 bases of the junction left unmatched. CDR3 residues: CASSERTGLNYGYTF. As DNA, the CDR3 is TGTGCCAGCAGTGAGCGGACAGGGTTGAACTATGGCTACACCTTC.

The V gene is TRBV5-1, the J gene TRBJ2-7; the match to TRBD1 covers 7 bases. V lost 2 bases and J lost 1; bases outside the gene matches: 3. The CDR3 spans 14 residues. Germline loops: CDR1 SGHRS, CDR2 YFSETQ. The CDR3 DNA reads TGCGCCAGCAGCTTCGCAGGGGGTTCCTACGAGCAGTACTTC. Residues: CASSFAGGSYEQYF.

The CDR3: CASSPIEGVGNTIYF. Written as DNA, the CDR3 is TGTGCCAGCAGCCCCATCGAGGGGGTTGGAAACACCATATATTTT. The V and J genes are TRBV6-1 and TRBJ1-3, with D perhaps matching TRBD1 (6 bases). Looked up from germline, CDR1 is MNHNS and CDR2 is SASEGT. Trimming removed 6 bases at V and 3 bases at J, with 15 bases between. The CDR3 is made up of 15 amino acids.

The J gene is TRBJ1-1, the V gene TRBV27; no firm D call. Germline V gene data show CDR1 as MNHEY and CDR2 as SMNVEV (reference sequence). V lost 7 bases and J lost 4, with 19 bases in between. The CDR3 has 15 residues. The CDR3 region is CASTPFRGGSTEAFF. For the CDR3, the DNA is TGTGCCAGCACCCCCTTCCGCGGAGGGTCCACTGAAGCTTTCTTT.

In DNA, the CDR3 is TGTGCCTGGAGCCCACAGGGGGACGGCTACACCTTC. Translated: CAWSPQGDGYTF. The V call is TRBV30, the J call TRBJ1-2; 8 bases are shared with TRBD1. The CDR3 runs 12 residues. Germline assignment: CDR1 GTSNPN and CDR2 SVGIG (reference sequence). V shed 3 bases, J shed 8 bases, and the junction held 5 bases outside the gene matches.

J is TRBJ1-1 and V is TRBV6-6; D is unresolved. Germline V CDR1 and CDR2: MNHNY, SVGAGI (reference sequence). V was pared by 0 bases and J by 0 bases, with 8 bases between. CDR3 size: 15 residues. CDR3 sequence reads: CASSYSPGLNTEAFF. The DNA of the CDR3 is TGTGCCAGCAGTTACTCGCCCGGGTTGAACACTGAAGCTTTCTTT.

A single count supports this clone. The gene calls are TRBV5-1 and TRBJ2-2; 8 bases map to TRBD1. The length of the CDR3 is 15 residues. In germline, CDR1 is SGHRS, CDR2 YFSETQ. V lost 4 bases, J lost 2 bases, and 4 bases stayed unmatched. The DNA of the CDR3 is TGCGCCAGCAGCCTGGACAGGGACAACACCGGGGAGCTGTTTTTT. Translating it yields CASSLDRDNTGELFF. The entire variable domain, with the rest obtained from reference TRBV5-1 and TRBJ2-2, is as follows: KAGVTQTPRYLIKTRGQQVTLSCSPISGHRSVSWYQQTPGQGLQFLFEYFSETQRNKGNFPGRFSGRQFSNSRSEMNVSTLELGDSALYLCASSLDRDNTGELFFGEGSRLTVL.

The rearrangement joins TRBV27 to TRBJ1-1; 8 nucleotides line up with TRBD1. CDR1 is MNHEY and CDR2 is SMNVEV in the germline V gene (reference sequence). The CDR3 is made up of 19 amino acids. With V trimmed by 0 bases and J by 6 bases, 18 bases remained unmatched. The DNA for the CDR3 is TGTGCCAGCAGTTTATCGGTTGGGACAGGTACGGGATGGTCCCCTGAAGCTTTCTTT. Translation gives CASSLSVGTGTGWSPEAFF.

The genes are TRBV4-1 and TRBJ2-3; TRBD2 agrees at 7 bases. This CDR3 is 16 amino acids long. The ends lost 0 bases at V and 5 bases at J; junction bases unmatched: 8. Germline V gene sequence: CDR1 MGHRA, CDR2 YSYEKL. The CDR3 sequence: CASSQDSSGALDTQYF. CDR3 nucleotide sequence: TGCGCCAGCAGCCAAGATTCGAGCGGGGCCCTAGATACGCAGTATTTT.

This clone came up a few times. V usage is TRBV9 and J usage is TRBJ1-6; 11 bases align to TRBD1. With V trimmed by 3 bases and J by 6 bases, 11 bases remained unmatched. The CDR3 consists of 18 residues. Germline CDR1 is SGDLS and CDR2 is YYNGEE. The CDR3 loop is CASSAEPGQGGTNSPLHF. The CDR3 DNA reads as TGTGCCAGCAGCGCCGAGCCGGGACAGGGGGGAACTAATTCACCCCTCCACTTT.

The rearrangement joins TRBV19 to TRBJ1-2; possibly TRBD1 for D (6 bases). The CDR3 totals 18 residues. V dropped 2 bases and J dropped 4 bases, with 23 bases sitting between them. Germline CDR1 LNHDA, CDR2 SQIVND (reference sequence). This chain's CDR3 is CASSISLFLDSLIYGYTF. The CDR3 nucleotides are TGTGCCAGTAGTATATCCCTATTCTTGGACAGTCTGATCTATGGCTACACCTTC.

V and J are TRBV6-6 and TRBJ1-1, with D possibly TRBD1 on 6 matching bases. The CDR3 is 12 residues long. Trimming took off 11 bases at V and 2 bases at J, with 12 bases between the two ends. The V gene's germline CDR1 is MNHNY and CDR2 SVGAGI (reference sequence). The CDR3 spells CASKGVNTEAFF. CDR3 DNA sequence: TGTGCCTCGAAGGGGGTTAACACTGAAGCTTTCTTT.

This chain links TRBV5-1 with TRBJ1-4, with D possibly TRBD1 on 6 matching bases. The V gene lost 0 bases and the J gene lost 8 bases, with 11 bases spanning the gap. Germline V gives CDR1 SGHRS, CDR2 YFSETQ. This CDR3 has 14 amino acids. The CDR3 nucleotides are TGCGCCAGCAGCTTGGAGACAGGCGGGGAAAAACTGTTTTTT. Its translation is CASSLETGGEKLFF.

This clone has a handful of counts. In DNA, the CDR3 is TGTGCCGGAGATGGAGGTACGCAGTATTTT. This codes for CAGDGGTQYF. The rearrangement uses TRBV2 and TRBJ2-3; the D gene is possibly TRBD2 (5 bases). Deletions cut 11 bases from V and 8 bases from J, with 11 bases between. The CDR3 sequence is 10 residues long. CDR1 and CDR2 (germline): SNHLY, FYNNEI.

This clone turned up a few times. The V call is TRBV10-3, the J call TRBJ1-2, with 8 bases matching TRBD1. Germline lookup yields CDR1 ENHRY and CDR2 SYGVKD. V trimming: 7 bases; J trimming: 8 bases; junction bases outside the gene matches: 9. The CDR3 spans 13 residues. CDR3 in DNA: TGTGCCATCACCCCGACAGGGGCGAACGGCTACACCTTC. This gives the protein CAITPTGANGYTF.

A few counts support this clone. The chain recombines TRBV19 with TRBJ2-7; 7 positions match TRBD1. CDR1 and CDR2 (germline): LNHDA, SQIVND (reference sequence). This CDR3 is built from 13 residues. Trimming removed 3 bases from V and 3 bases from J; junction bases left unmatched: 2. CDR3 loop: CASSIRDSYEQYF. In DNA form, the CDR3 reads TGTGCCAGTAGTATCCGGGACAGCTACGAGCAGTACTTC.

The V gene is TRBV5-1, the J gene TRBJ2-7, with 8 nucleotides matching TRBD1. Germline loops: CDR1 SGHRS, CDR2 YFSETQ. The CDR3 has 17 residues. The V and J ends lost 2 bases and 2 bases, in that order; junction bases with no gene match: 12. CDR3 in amino acids: CASSFSTRDRITYEQYF. The CDR3 DNA reads as TGCGCCAGCAGCTTCTCCACTCGGGACAGGATAACCTACGAGCAGTACTTC.

This clone showed up just a few times. The chain is built from TRBV30 and TRBJ1-5, with TRBD1 as a possible D gene (5 bases). This CDR3 is built from 15 residues. CDR1 GTSNPN and CDR2 SVGIG come from the germline V gene (reference sequence). V shed 1 base and J shed 4 bases, with 14 bases lying between them. Here the CDR3 reads CAWSGSGQGNQPQHF. CDR3 coding DNA: TGTGCCTGGAGTGGAAGTGGGCAGGGAAATCAGCCCCAGCATTTT.

The chain uses TRBV9 and TRBJ2-5; possible D gene TRBD1, 6 bases. This CDR3 region has 14 residues. Trimming left V 2 bases short and J 5 bases short, with 13 bases between. CDR1 is SGDLS and CDR2 is YYNGEE in the germline V gene. The CDR3 here is CASSVQGSGETQYF. CDR3 in DNA: TGTGCCAGCAGCGTTCAGGGGAGCGGCGAGACCCAGTACTTC.

This clone was seen more than once but under ten times. The chain uses TRBV6-1 and TRBJ2-5; D is uncertain. From germline, CDR1 is MNHNS and CDR2 SASEGT. This CDR3 spans 12 amino acids. With 7 bases removed from V and 5 bases from J, the gap between germline ends came to 11 bases. CDR3 bases: TGTGCCAGCACCCCGGTGGTGGAGACCCAGTACTTC. Its translation is CASTPVVETQYF.

This clone showed up just once. The chain uses TRBV5-1 and TRBJ2-3; maybe TRBD1 (6 bases). This CDR3 is 15 amino acids long. Germline-derived CDR1 and CDR2 are SGHRS and YFSETQ. The germline V and J ends were trimmed by 4 bases and 3 bases, with 15 bases remaining between them. CDR3 loop: CASSIGGGSTDTQYF. The CDR3 region has the DNA TGCGCCAGCAGCATTGGTGGGGGCTCGACAGATACGCAGTATTTT.

The chain uses TRBV28 and TRBJ1-2; D may be TRBD1 (6 bases). This CDR3 region has 14 residues. Germline CDR1 and CDR2: MDHEN and SYDVKM. Trimming removed 3 bases from V and 2 bases from J, with 10 bases in between. The CDR3 is CASSFGRGNYGYTF. The CDR3 DNA reads TGTGCCAGCAGTTTCGGCAGGGGAAACTATGGCTACACCTTC.

This clone showed up just once. The rearrangement joins TRBV7-9 to TRBJ2-7; no reliable D call. The V end lost 5 bases, the J end lost 1 base, and 12 bases lay between the germline ends. Germline V gene sequence: CDR1 SEHNR, CDR2 FQNEAQ (reference sequence). CDR3 length: 14 amino acids. DNA for the CDR3: TGTGCCAGCAGCCCGAAGCCGAGGTCCTACGAGCAGTACTTC. Protein: CASSPKPRSYEQYF.